The present entry profiles one T cell receptor beta chain with its context. Its binding antigen is unknown. There are no base qualities to consult, and no much larger clone falls within one base. The library was prepared using 5' RACE. The sequencer was a NextSeq 500. To correct for sequencing error and PCR bias, the TCR library protocol tagged individual cDNA molecules with unique molecular identifiers. Sequencing covered both TCR alpha and beta chains, and within each sample the abundances of alpha and beta sequences were tightly co-correlated. Processing in the source paper ran as follows. V gene, J gene and CDR3 annotation of TCR sequences was performed with Decombinator V4. Expanded TCRs were defined as changing significantly between any two time points under a Poisson model with p below 0.0001. TCR abundances were normalised to the total number of TCRs sequenced in each sample and reported as counts per million. VDJdb, accessed 1 November 2021, was searched for CMV, EBV and SARS-CoV-2 annotated TCRs, with TCRs annotated for multiple antigens excluded. TCRdb cleaned the public reads at Q25 with fastp, built clones with MiXCR and kept in-frame beta chains. A single entry per CDR3 protein holds the most common genes and DNA from its merged rows. The V and J calls shown here were made by TCRdb, not taken from the authors' results. Across this sample there are 85,000 to 100,000 distinct CDR3 sequences, with 16% seen only once. The top ten hold 5.1% of the sample.

The source of the sample is a study of early T cells in non-severe SARS-CoV-2 infection (dated by TCRdb to the early 2020s). Concerning the study at large: Because TCR sequencing relied on bulk RNA taken from unsorted whole blood, pairing of alpha and beta chains was not possible.

The investigation overall reported the following: Matching against VDJdb was skewed toward anti-spike CD8 responses, likely underestimated virus-specific expansions, and missed private and CD4 specificities.

Set within a cohort of healthcare workers in London, UK, this nested case-control study involved weekly PCR testing of nasopharyngeal swabs along with blood sampling. Healthcare workers were recruited between 23 and 31 March 2020, during the week of the UK lockdown, and were followed weekly for up to roughly 16 weeks. This TCR came from an adult who was a healthcare worker with PCR-confirmed SARS-CoV-2 infection or an uninfected control (not recorded which). Sequences were derived from whole blood, sampled at baseline.

This receptor carries the CDR3 CASSHTLAVKYNEQFF. The DNA reads TGCGCCAGCAGCCACACACTAGCGGTGAAATACAATGAGCAGTTCTTC. Recombination joined TRBV4-3 with TRBJ2-1; TRBD2 aligns with 8 central bases. V is cut back by 3 bases and J by 4 bases, with 8 bases in the junction unmatched. Looking up the germline V gene yields CDR1 LGHNA and CDR2 YSLEER. From the cysteine through the phenylalanine, the CDR3 covers 16 amino acids. Only the CDR3 DNA is retained, 48 bases long and in frame from the first base.